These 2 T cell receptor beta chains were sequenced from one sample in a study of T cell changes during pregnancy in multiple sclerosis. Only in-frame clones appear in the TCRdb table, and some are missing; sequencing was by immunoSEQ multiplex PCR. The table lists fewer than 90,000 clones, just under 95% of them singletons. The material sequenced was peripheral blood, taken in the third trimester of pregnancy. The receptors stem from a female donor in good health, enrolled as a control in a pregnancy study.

Here the CDR3 reads CASKRDGSYEQYF. CDR3 nucleotide sequence: TGTGCCAGCAAGCGAGACGGTTCCTACGAGCAGTACTTC. This chain joins TRBV6-1 and TRBJ2-7; unclear D gene. This CDR3 has 13 amino acids. Trimming stripped 7 bases from V and 1 base from J, with 11 bases between. CDR1 is MNHNS and CDR2 is SASEGT in the germline V gene.

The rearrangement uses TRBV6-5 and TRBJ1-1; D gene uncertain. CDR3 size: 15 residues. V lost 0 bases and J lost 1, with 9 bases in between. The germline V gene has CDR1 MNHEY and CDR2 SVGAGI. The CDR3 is CASSYSWQSNTEAFF. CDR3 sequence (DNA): TGTGCCAGCAGTTACTCGTGGCAGTCGAACACTGAAGCTTTCTTT.